This TCR beta chain was profiled in a study of blood T cell repertoires in COVID-19. Study summary: Researchers got acute and convalescent COVID-19 samples from the United States, Italy and Spain. T cells, B-cell-depleted T cells, or PBMCs provided the cDNA or gDNA that served as material.

Per the authors' pipeline: Amplification from reference gene primers served as the basis for estimated nucleated cell counts. Profiling relied on immunoSEQ multiplex PCR, and the TCRdb table lists in-frame clones only, not all of them. V and J calls and clone size follow that table, whereas D and trimming were derived from the DNA. The table includes about 130,000 clones, 86% detected once. Trimming took 6 bases from V and 4 from J, leaving 15 bases between them. This CDR3 spans 14 amino acids. The germline V gene has CDR1 SNHLY and CDR2 FYNNEI. The sequence derives from a woman in her forties or fifties who had recovered from COVID-19. This chain uses TRBV2 with TRBJ2-5; perhaps TRBD1 as D (6 bases). Source material: peripheral blood. Here the CDR3 reads CASSVGTTRETQYF. As DNA, the CDR3 is TGTGCCAGCAGCGTCGGGACAACCCGAGAGACCCAGTACTTC.